This TCR beta chain is from a study of metastatic and nonmetastatic thyroid tumors. Study background: The comparison covered peripheral blood and tumor or nodule tissue in malignant and benign thyroid patients. Whole-study results and caveats: Significantly greater TCR beta diversity was reportedly found in malignant thyroid tumors than in benign nodules (in blood and tumor).

In the original workflow: Clinicopathological groups differed in CDR3, with these differences serving to build a distant-metastasis classifier for papillary thyroid cancer. TCRdb reprocessed the PCR reads using MiXCR. The V and J calls and clone size come from TCRdb's table, not from the authors' own analysis. Counted here are about 12,000 clones, 30% to 40% occurring once; the ten biggest clones make up roughly 14%. The CDR3 length is 12 residues. The V gene's germline CDR1 is DFQATT and CDR2 SNEGSKA (reference sequence). Trimming stripped 4 bases from V and 6 bases from J, with 9 bases between. Of note for this clone: What it binds is unknown.

Prior to thyroid surgery, none of the patients had received any treatment. V is TRBV20-1 and J is TRBJ2-2; TRBD1 might be the D (5 bases). The origin of this receptor is a male donor with papillary thyroid cancer or a benign thyroid nodule (not recorded which). Some clones in this sample may be carry-over from other donors' samples. The sample was tumor tissue. CDR3 amino acids: CSATGHSGELFF. The CDR3 DNA reads TGCAGTGCTACAGGACATTCCGGGGAGCTGTTTTTT.